This T cell receptor (beta chain) was retrieved from a study of PD-1 blockade in classical Hodgkin lymphoma (TCRdb year 2020). About the study as a whole: Nivolumab dosing was 3 mg/kg intravenously every 2 weeks, continuing until either disease progression or unacceptable toxicity. The study used CyTOF and TCR beta sequencing to define a peripheral blood immune signature of response to PD-1 blockade in classical Hodgkin lymphoma. Here is what the overall study found, with its caveats: Lower diversity was observed in patients in whom nivolumab was started less than 1 year after ASCT, and these patients were excluded from later analyses so that confounding by immune reconstitution would be avoided. The study was restricted to a single clinical trial cohort, and the causes of repertoire differences, possibly disease activity or prior therapy, were left undefined. A significant rise by C4D1 was seen in CD4+ but not CD8+ TCR diversity (p=0.0027 vs p=0.16), with the rise being most apparent in complete responders (p=0.02). Newly diagnosed patients were reported to have lower baseline TCR diversity than healthy donors, and relapsed/refractory patients were reported to have lower baseline TCR diversity still. Trial patients with a complete response had baseline diversity similar to that of newly diagnosed patients, while partial responders and progressors had significantly lower diversity.

This specimen's time point label, per the study, means: cycle 1 day 1 (C1D1), immediately before nivolumab initiation. Every trial patient had relapsed after autologous stem cell transplantation, and cohorts A, B and C differed in prior brentuximab vedotin exposure. The trial cohort included 56 patients with relapsed/refractory classical Hodgkin lymphoma, and each patient had a best overall response of complete response, partial response or progressive disease. In the multi-cohort phase II CheckMate 205 trial, trial patients received single-agent nivolumab. An independent review committee assessed best overall response using the 2007 International Working Group response criteria. PBMCs from the trial were collected at three points: immediately before nivolumab initiation (C1D1), and during therapy at cycle 2 day 1 and cycle 4 day 1. Peripheral blood was collected in 8 mL Vacutainer Cell Preparation Tubes, from which PBMCs were isolated by centrifugation and then cryopreserved.

The cysteine opens and the phenylalanine closes a CDR3 of 16 amino acids. Kept here is only the CDR3 DNA, which spans 48 bases and is read in frame from base 1. Clipping removes 5 bases from V and 2 bases from J, with 11 as the unmatched junction base count. From a lookup of the germline V gene, CDR1 and CDR2 are MNHEY and SVGAGI. To note about this clone: Its antigen remains unidentified. Within one base of it there is no much larger clone, and no base qualities were kept.

Genomic DNA was extracted with the Qiagen DNeasy kit from unsorted PBMCs and from negatively selected CD4+ and CD8+ fractions. Amplification of TCR beta CDR3 regions was done by immunoSEQ multiplex PCR with primers that anneal to V and J segments. Amplification bias was minimized using a synthetic immune receptor repertoire, and residual bias was removed computationally after sequencing. Processing in the source paper ran as follows. Custom Python scripts were used to quantify repertoire diversity as the Shannon entropy index. Unsorted, CD4+ and CD8+ repertoires were analyzed separately, except for combined analyses in which CD4+ and CD8+ sequences were merged in silico. A clone counted as expanded when the clone's frequency after treatment rose at least 2-fold relative to C1D1, and clones undetected at baseline were given a pseudocount of 0.5. Clones with 0 or 1 copy at C1D1 were classified as singleton clones, and clones with 2 or more copies were classified as non-singleton clones. By matching protein sequences in sorted samples from the same patient, clones expanded in unsorted samples were annotated as CD4+, CD8+ or unknown. Wilcoxon tests on paired samples were used to test changes in diversity from C1D1 to C4D1. What TCRdb holds here is the immuneACCESS table cut down to in-frame rearrangements. Part of the clones is not present; checked against another copy, under half of the missing clones reflect an unresolved V gene, and the others are unexplained. V and J calls and clone size are those listed in that table; D and trimming were worked out from the DNA. Within this sample are about 10,000 clones, with about three quarters of them counted one time only. Less than 30% of the sample goes to the ten largest clones.

This TCR was recovered from a human donor with classical Hodgkin lymphoma. The specimen comprised peripheral blood mononuclear cells (PBMCs), sampled at baseline. The rearrangement combines TRBV6-5 with TRBJ2-7; 8 bases in the junction line up with TRBD2. The DNA sequence is TGTGCCAGCAGTAACTGGCAGCGGGGGTCGCCCTACGAGCAGTACTTC. The resulting protein is CASSNWQRGSPYEQYF.